This passage covers 18 T cell receptor beta chains from one sample sequenced in a study of cytomegalovirus exposure and HLA in healthy donors. The study ran its PCR with 60 Vbeta and 13 Jbeta primers. Assay used: immunoSEQ multiplex PCR; TCRdb lists only in-frame clones, some missing. The table records 200,000 to 250,000 clones, over 80% of them present only once. Sequenced: PBMCs. These receptors originate from a woman aged 40 to 50 in good health and CMV-seropositive.

The chain couples TRBV5-6 to TRBJ2-3; D not certain. There are 15 residues in the CDR3. Germline V CDR1 and CDR2: SGHDT, YYEEEE. The ends were cut back, 2 bases at V and 2 bases at J, with 12 bases in the middle. CDR3 bases: TGTGCCAGCAGCTTTGAACAAACCTCCACAGATACGCAGTATTTT. This gives the protein CASSFEQTSTDTQYF.

The chain is built from TRBV19 and TRBJ2-3; 7 nucleotides align to TRBD1. The CDR3 has 16 residues. Germline-derived CDR1 and CDR2 are LNHDA and SQIVND (reference sequence). V shed 4 bases, J shed 4 bases, and the junction held 11 bases outside the gene matches. The CDR3 loop reads CASSTDRVGISDTQYF. The CDR3 bases are TGTGCCAGTAGTACCGACAGGGTGGGGATTTCAGATACGCAGTATTTT. The complete variable domain, with remaining parts taken from reference TRBV19 and TRBJ2-3, reads DGGITQSPKYLFRKEGQNVTLSCEQNLNHDAMYWYRQDPGQGLRLIYYSQIVNDFQKGDIAEGYSVSREKKESFPLTVTSAQKNPTAFYLCASSTDRVGISDTQYFGPGTRLTVL.

V usage is TRBV5-6 and J usage is TRBJ1-5, with unresolved D. The CDR3 consists of 15 residues. Trimming stripped 0 bases from V and 2 bases from J, with 9 bases between. From germline, CDR1 is SGHDT and CDR2 YYEEEE. The CDR3 reads CASSLGSRGNQPQHF. CDR3 sequence (DNA): TGTGCCAGCAGCTTGGGGTCGAGGGGCAATCAGCCCCAGCATTTT.

About this clone itself: One end of the junction varies from germline; a read error may be responsible. The CDR3 nucleotides read TGTGCCAGTAGTAACAGGCTTAGCTCTGGGGCCAACATCCTGACTTTC. This encodes CASSNRLSSGANILTF. The chain recombines TRBV19 with TRBJ2-6; a possible D gene is TRBD1 (5 bases). This CDR3 is built from 16 residues. The germline CDR1 and CDR2 sequences are LNHDA and SQIVND (reference sequence).

Note on this clone: Other DNA sequences from this sample encode an identical CDR3 as well. The chain combines TRBV27 with TRBJ2-7; 7 bases map to TRBD1. V lost 5 bases to trimming and J lost 7 bases; unmatched junction nucleotides: 5. Germline CDR1 is MNHEY and CDR2 is SMNVEV (reference sequence). This CDR3 contains 12 residues. CDR3 sequence: CASSRQGREQYF. CDR3 nucleotides: TGTGCCAGCAGTCGACAGGGCCGGGAGCAGTACTTC.

The chain recombines TRBV9 with TRBJ2-2; the D gene is possibly TRBD2 (5 bases). This CDR3 spans 18 amino acids. V dropped 0 bases and J dropped 4 bases, with 19 bases sitting between them. CDR1 SGDLS and CDR2 YYNGEE come from the germline V gene. The CDR3 DNA follows: TGTGCCAGCAGCGTAGCTGGTCAGGCGGGTTTGTCCACCGGGGAGCTGTTTTTT. Residues: CASSVAGQAGLSTGELFF.

The V call is TRBV9, the J call TRBJ2-5, with 8 bases that match TRBD1. Germline V gives CDR1 SGDLS, CDR2 YYNGEE. CDR3 size: 13 residues. V was clipped by 3 bases and J by 5 bases; unmatched bases: 3. CDR3 sequence reads: CASSGQGWETQYF. Written as DNA, the CDR3 is TGTGCCAGCAGCGGACAGGGGTGGGAGACCCAGTACTTC.

The chain recombines TRBV23-1 with TRBJ2-7; D is possibly TRBD2 (6 bases). TRBV23-1 carries the ORF label, with uncertain function. The CDR3 totals 13 residues. V was cut by 5 bases and J by 3 bases, with 11 bases left in between. The CDR3 region is CASSGGRFYEQYF. The CDR3 DNA sequence: TGCGCCAGCAGTGGAGGGCGGTTCTACGAGCAGTACTTC.

This chain links TRBV10-3 with TRBJ2-3, with TRBD2 matching 12 bases. Germline V gene data show CDR1 as ENHRY and CDR2 as SYGVKD. The CDR3 extends over 14 amino acids. V gave up 6 bases and J gave up 6 bases; unmatched junction bases: 4. The chain's CDR3 is CAIRLAGGSDTQYF. CDR3 bases: TGTGCCATCAGACTAGCGGGAGGATCGGATACGCAGTATTTT.

CDR3 in amino acids: CASSPFNTGELFF. CDR3 coding DNA: TGTGCCAGCAGCCCTTTTAACACCGGGGAGCTGTTTTTT. The rearrangement uses TRBV14 and TRBJ2-2; D gene unclear. The CDR3 consists of 13 residues. Germline V gene lookup returns CDR1 SGHDN and CDR2 FVKESK. V lost 4 bases and J lost 2, with 5 bases in between.

J is TRBJ1-6 and V is TRBV11-2; D gene unclear. The ends were cut back, 0 bases at V and 14 bases at J, with 17 bases in the middle. The CDR3 runs to 15 residues. The V gene's germline CDR1 is SGHAT and CDR2 FQNNGV. CDR3 sequence (DNA): TGTGCCAGCAGCTTAGATGACAACTACCTAGCCACCCTCCACTTT. The encoded protein is CASSLDDNYLATLHF.

The rearrangement links TRBV7-6 to TRBJ2-5; 14 nucleotides match TRBD2. Unmatched junction bases numbered 10, after V lost 5 bases and J lost 2 bases. Germline V gene data show CDR1 as SGHVS and CDR2 as FNYEAQ. The CDR3 has 18 residues. The DNA for the CDR3 is TGTGCCAGCAGCCCGGGGACTAGCGGGGGCCCCTTACAAGAGACCCAGTACTTC. Its protein is CASSPGTSGGPLQETQYF.

This chain links TRBV4-2 with TRBJ2-1; a weak D match, TRBD2 (6 bases). Germline values: CDR1 LGHNA, CDR2 YNFKEQ. This CDR3 region has 13 residues. V lost 0 bases and J 14 bases, leaving 14 bases between the germline ends. CDR3 sequence reads: CASSQDHRGEEFF. CDR3 nucleotide sequence: TGTGCCAGCAGCCAAGATCATAGAGGGGAGGAGTTCTTC.

The chain combines TRBV30 with TRBJ2-3; no firm D call. Trimming left V 8 bases short and J 5 bases short, with 11 bases between. The CDR3 totals 11 residues. CDR1 and CDR2 from the germline V gene are GTSNPN and SVGIG (reference sequence). CDR3 residues: CALRVVDTQYF. CDR3 in DNA: TGTGCCCTCCGAGTGGTAGATACGCAGTATTTT.

The V gene is TRBV7-2, the J gene TRBJ1-2, with TRBD1 matching 10 bases. The CDR3 has 16 residues. Germline assignment: CDR1 SGHTA and CDR2 FQGNSA. V was clipped by 0 bases and J by 2 bases; unmatched bases: 3. CDR3 nucleotides: TGTGCCAGCAGCTTAGCGGGGACAGGGGCGAACTATGGCTACACCTTC. Encoded protein: CASSLAGTGANYGYTF.

This chain connects TRBV7-3 to TRBJ2-3; D call uncertain. The CDR3 runs to 13 residues. V lost 5 bases and J 8 bases, leaving 14 bases between the germline ends. Germline CDR1 SGHTA, CDR2 FQGTGA. CDR3 sequence: CASSASLESTQYF. CDR3 sequence (DNA): TGTGCCAGCAGCGCGTCCCTAGAATCTACGCAGTATTTT.

The chain links TRBV6-5 to TRBJ1-1; no clear D gene. CDR3 size: 15 residues. Trimming left V 0 bases short and J 0 bases short, with 8 bases between. Germline CDR1 reads MNHEY; CDR2 reads SVGAGI. For the CDR3, the DNA is TGTGCCAGCAGTTACTCGGGCAGCATGAACACTGAAGCTTTCTTT. Encoded protein: CASSYSGSMNTEAFF.

CDR3 sequence: CAISEDRSNYGYTF. CDR3 nucleotide sequence: TGTGCCATCAGTGAGGACAGGAGTAACTATGGCTACACCTTC. The J gene is TRBJ1-2, the V gene TRBV10-3, with D maybe TRBD1 (6 bases). Germline V gene sequence: CDR1 ENHRY, CDR2 SYGVKD. The germline V and J ends were trimmed by 2 bases and 1 base, with 8 bases remaining between them. The CDR3 runs 14 residues.